This TCR beta chain stems from a study of T-cell reconstitution after alpha-beta-depleted transplantation in children. A word on this clonotype: Its antigen remains unidentified.

A library of TCRbeta sequences, prepared with unique molecular identifiers, was generated. TCRdb reanalysed the PCR reads using MiXCR and keeps one entry per CDR3 protein. The table lists 200,000 to 300,000 distinct CDR3 sequences, under 30% of them singletons. General study findings and limits: T-cell counts and diversity were attributed mostly to newly produced T cells one year after transplant.

Specimen: PBMCs, collected before TCRalphabeta/CD19-depleted stem cell transplant. The clonotype originates from a girl aged 2-10 years with Fanconi anemia, due to receive a stem cell transplant.

The CDR3 protein is CARWTGPARQYF. The CDR3 nucleotides are TGTGCCAGGTGGACGGGACCGGCGCGGCAGTACTTC. The V and J genes are TRBV28 and TRBJ2-7, with D perhaps being TRBD1 or TRBD2 (5 bases each). Germline-derived CDR1 and CDR2 are MDHEN and SYDVKM. The CDR3 length is 12 residues. Trimming took 9 bases from V and 9 from J, leaving 18 bases between them.